This T cell receptor (beta chain) is drawn from a study of a mutant IDH1 vaccine in newly diagnosed glioma (dated by TCRdb to the early 2020s). With regard to the full study: Vaccination was initiated 4-6 weeks after radiotherapy alone, or concurrently with temozolomide cycles in the chemotherapy-containing groups. Prior to enrollment, standard therapy consisting of radiotherapy alone, temozolomide alone, or radiochemotherapy with temozolomide had been administered to patients, with the combination being received by most patients. The week-35 safety follow-up took place at visit V12, and the week-47 end of study took place at visit V13. Six visits were used for peripheral blood collection: V03 (baseline), V05, V07, V10, V12 and V13. Longitudinal TCRB deep sequencing was performed for about two dozen treated patients wherever samples were available for exploratory analyses. Of the approximately 35 treated patients, approximately 62% were male and about 40% were female, and a mean age of approximately 40 years was recorded. Summary of the overall study and its limitations: No apparent relationship was observed between pseudoprogression and alterations in the top peripheral T cell clonotypes detected by TCRB sequencing. Immune responses induced by the vaccine were seen in roughly 95% of patients across multiple MHC alleles. PBMC samples for TCRB deep sequencing were selected based on availability. It was noted by the authors that analyses of patient blood samples could not be reproduced owing to sample limitations.

From the cysteine up to the phenylalanine, the CDR3 has a length of 12 residues. CDR3 DNA is the only sequence kept; it has 36 bases, read in frame from the first base. The germline V gene provides CDR1 SNHLY and CDR2 FYNNEI. V is clipped by 3 bases and J by 9 bases, and the sequence between their germline boundaries is 11 bases long. In its sample, this clone was seen once. Its target antigen remains unknown. No per-base quality is available; no much larger clone lies one base away. The library was prepared using the immunoSEQ multiplex PCR assay. Rearranged TCR beta chain sequences were amplified with the hsTCRB Kit following the manufacturer's protocol. An Illumina MiSeq was used to sequence the TCRB libraries. The paper's processing steps were these. The proprietary platform of the kit vendor was used for demultiplexing, trimming and gene mapping. This immuneACCESS table, as held by TCRdb, lists in-frame sequences with V and J called but not all clones. Of the missing ones, under half trace to an unresolved V gene in checked studies; the others have no known cause. That table is the source of V, J and clone size, and D and trimming were worked out from the DNA. This sample comprises about 24,000 clones, roughly 82% of them detected only once. 3.8% of the sample comes from the top ten.

The sample's time point, from its label and the paper: week 47, end of study. Every vaccine dose consisted of 300 ug of a 20-mer mutant IDH1 peptide in Montanide, administered subcutaneously together with topical imiquimod. Eight vaccinations were administered to patients in weeks 1, 3, 5, 7, 11, 15, 19 and 23, corresponding to visits V03 through V10. The donors had newly diagnosed IDH1-mutant astrocytomas of WHO grade 3 or 4 that showed loss of nuclear ATRX. The samples were drawn from NOA16, a multicentre, single-arm, open-label phase I trial in Germany that tested a mutant IDH1 peptide vaccine in humans for the first time. The DNeasy Blood and Tissue Kit was used to extract genomic DNA from EDTA blood for TCRB sequencing.

Here the sequenced sample was PBMCs, taken from a glioma patient whose treatment included an IDH1 peptide vaccine. The chain is encoded by TRBV2 joined to TRBJ2-5, with TRBD1 perhaps the D gene, on 6 matching bases. The sequence derives from a man between 40 and 49 years old with glioma. Some clones in this sample may be carry-over from other donors' samples. Read as DNA, the sequence is TGTGCCAGCAGTGAGGGGGCGCGGGCCCAGTACTTC. Its amino acids are CASSEGARAQYF.